Sequencing of this T cell receptor beta chain was carried out in a study of identical twins (dated by TCRdb to 2016 to 2017). Study-wide context: To test whether fetal clonotypes persist, the study used deep sequencing on TCR alpha and beta repertoires from monozygotic twins, unrelated adults of various ages, and cord blood. To rule out contamination, the twin experiments were replicated at different times with different library preparation protocols.

The library was produced with 5' RACE. Instrument used: Illumina HiSeq 2000. A universal primer binding site was introduced by template switching, and a unique molecular identifier was present in the final cDNA, enabling accurate counting of TCR cDNA molecules. First-strand cDNA for TCR alpha and beta chains was synthesized from specific primers in the conserved constant-segment region. To control for contamination, every cDNA library was double barcoded, receiving both a SMART-Mk sample barcode and Illumina barcodes. TruSeq adapter sequences along with Illumina sample barcodes were introduced in two successive PCR steps. The TCR alpha and beta cDNA libraries were sequenced on the Illumina HiSeq platform using custom primers. Turning to the authors' computational methods: MiGEC processed the raw reads to extract unique molecular identifiers, while MiXCR was used to determine the CDR3 positions. Recombination models were inferred per individual with the repgenHMM and IGoR tools using an EM algorithm. Shared clonotype analysis was performed with the tcR package in R, normalizing sharing by the product of cloneset sizes. To study raw recombination without the effects of thymic and clonal selection, out-of-frame nonproductive sequences were analyzed. The raw public reads went through TCRdb reprocessing: fastp at Q25, MiXCR clone calling, in-frame beta chains kept. One record per CDR3 amino acid sequence lists the most common genes and DNA. TCRdb, not the authors, supplied the V and J calls. This sample lists about 730,000 distinct CDR3 sequences; approximately 22% were detected once. The top ten hold 4.3% of the sample.

With respect to this clonotype: Its antigen remains unidentified. No much larger clone is present one base from it, and per-base qualities are unavailable.

General study outcomes and caveats: Zero-insertion analyses could be partly confounded by invariant T cells such as MAIT and iNKT, although diverse VJ usage argued against such confounding for most clonotypes. Compared with coincidental sharing between unrelated individuals, out-of-frame TCR alpha sequences shared between twins showed an excess of sequences with low generation probability. Fewer insertions were carried by abundant cord blood beta clonotypes; a weaker similar trend was observed in young adult naive repertoires, while no such trend was observed in memory repertoires. Conclusions relied on cross-sectional statistical analysis, since the same donors could not be followed over many years. Recombination models systematically underestimated out-of-frame TCR alpha sharing in monozygotic twins but agreed with sharing between unrelated individuals. A weaker excess of twin sharing was found in beta out-of-frame sequences because the signal-to-noise ratio was lowered by fewer shared sequences.

Only healthy Caucasian donors were included. Three pairs of female monozygotic twins, all aged roughly 18 to 29 years, made up the twin cohort. The RNA used for TCR libraries was isolated from peripheral blood mononuclear cells. Clipping removes 8 bases from V and 5 bases from J, with 17 as the unmatched junction base count. CDR1 is given as SEHNR and CDR2 as FQNEAQ, both from the germline V gene (reference sequence). The CDR3, from cysteine to phenylalanine, totals 17 residues. The only DNA kept is the CDR3, 51 bases in frame from the first base. These records were also assigned to another study, of T cells expressing NK-cell markers. The second study's paper adds: Under 10 donors provided sorted CD3+CD56+NKG2C+, CD3+CD56+NKG2C- and CD3+CD56-NKG2C+ T-cell subsets, whose TCR beta-chain repertoires were profiled. Among the eight sequenced donors, seven were HCMV-seropositive and one was HCMV-seronegative. In several experiments an anti-gammadeltaTCR antibody was added to restrict sorting to alphabetaTCR-expressing T cells. In six donors, the dominant CD3+CD56+NKG2C+ clonotypes were among the top 10 CD8+ clonotypes and accounted for roughly 1.0-7.5% of CD8+ T cells. Those dominant clonotypes were again the most abundant among CD3+CD56-NKG2C+ cells in a handful of donors, at roughly 25-60.1%. Whether the expanded NKG2C-expressing T cell clones were specific for HCMV antigens was left unclear. The study sequenced eight donors, all healthy volunteers chosen at random: three men and five women. HCMV-specific IgG was detected in serum with a commercial ELISA kit to determine HCMV serostatus. For over 5 donors, bulk peripheral blood T-cell repertoires were additionally sequenced from unsorted PBMC. MIGEC handled demultiplexing of the reads and grouping by UMI, while MiTCR was used to assemble and quantify clonotypes. To exclude erroneous sequences, any TCR cDNA sequence not supported by at least two reads was discarded. The tcR package was used for downstream repertoire analysis, and clonotypes were matched between fractions using CDR3 nucleotide sequence together with V segment. VDJmatch was used to annotate antigen specificity against VDJdb, with one amino acid substitution allowed in CDR3.

Material for sequencing was PBMCs. The clonotype originates from a young woman in good health. This chain is built from TRBV7-9 and TRBJ2-1, and TRBD1 matches 8 of the central bases. The sequenced DNA: TGTGCCAGCCGGACAGGGAGATGGGTAGCGGAGGACAATGAGCAGTTCTTC. Its translation is CASRTGRWVAEDNEQFF.